This T cell receptor beta chain was identified in a study of blood T cells in healthy people across ages. Broader study findings: Long-lived donors had more naive CD4+ cells and higher diversity than aged donors.

Next came a second PCR, run for about 7 to 12 cycles, which used a sample-barcoded 5' primer along with a J-beta primer mix. TCRdb re-analysed the 5' RACE reads in MiXCR, keeping a single row per CDR3 protein. The data contain over a million distinct CDR3 sequences, 59% of them singletons. In its sample, this clonotype was seen once. Its antigen is currently unknown. The specimen sequenced was blood. The TCR was taken from a man aged 18 to 30 in good health.

The CDR3 sequence: CASSQVRVGEQFF. The CDR3 DNA reads TGTGCCAGCAGCCAAGTGAGGGTAGGGGAGCAGTTCTTC. This chain links TRBV3-1 with TRBJ2-1; D perhaps matches TRBD2 (5 bases). Germline CDR1 reads LGHDT; CDR2 reads YNNKEL (reference sequence). This CDR3 is 13 amino acids long. Trimming stripped 1 base from V and 10 bases from J, with 11 bases between.